This record concerns one T cell receptor beta chain sequence. The table lists this clonotype with a count of one. Its antigen specificity is not known. Nothing much larger sits one base from this clone, and base qualities are not available. A lone read offers only weak evidence. Ophthalmopathy patients had moderately to severely active disease, Clinical Activity Score of at least 3, NOSPECS grade of at least 4, and duration under 3 months. The study excluded patients with uncontrolled infections, other autoimmune diseases, pregnancy or lactation. Diagnoses were based on clinical symptoms, serum thyroxine and TRAb, thyroid ultrasound and orbital computed tomography. PBMCs were isolated from about 9.1 ml of fresh peripheral blood by Ficoll-Paque density gradient centrifugation. Total RNA was extracted using Trizol reagent, and RNA quality was assessed on an Agilent 2100 Bioanalyzer. This sample was included in a study of T cells in Graves' hyperthyroidism and ophthalmopathy (dated 2019 in TCRdb). For context, the study as a whole: Peripheral blood samples were taken at initial diagnosis, before any treatment was given. TCR Vbeta CDR3 sequencing of fewer than 150 peripheral blood samples (approximately 44 ophthalmopathy, under 80 hyperthyroidism and some 17 progressor patients) is reported in the paper. Whether ophthalmopathy could be predicted prospectively was tested in an independent validation cohort made up of under 20 hyperthyroidism patients plus 17 patients who later progressed to ophthalmopathy. A discovery cohort of roughly 100 patients, 43 with Graves' ophthalmopathy and 57 with stable Graves' hyperthyroidism, was used to find distinguishing TCR V-J signatures. Thyroid tissue and blood T-cell repertoires from roughly six Graves' hyperthyroidism patients were also compared in the study. The 90 to 100 discovery patients were randomly divided into training and test sets at a 7:3 ratio. Following sampling, methimazole starting at 30 mg daily was given to hyperthyroidism patients, and high-dose intravenous methylprednisolone was given to ophthalmopathy patients.

Amplification of TCR beta CDR3 regions was carried out from RNA transcripts. A first-round RT-PCR of the TCR CDR3 used the HTBI primer set with the Qiagen OneStep RT-PCR kit. A second multiplex PCR round built the libraries, followed by size selection and purification. Paired-end sequencing of the libraries was performed with 100 bp reads on an Illumina HiSeq2000. In the authors' own workflow: SOAPnuke was used to process the raw data, removing reads that contained adapters or uncalled bases, had a mean Phred below 15, or lacked an exact match to the constant primer or identifier. COPE v1.2.5 was used to merge high-quality paired reads, and clonotypes were defined as unique nucleotide sequences. MiTCR v1.1 was used to align the clonotypes against IMGT TRBV, TRBD and TRBJ reference segments. Analysis was restricted to V-J combinations with a frequency above 0.0001, which covered roughly 99% of repertoires. A TCS score was defined as the ratio between F50 (clonal expansion) and ExV (chaos), using BLOSUM62-based TCRdist between CDR3 peptides within each V-J. Welch's t-statistics and random forest reduced roughly 530 V-J features to about 13, which were used in a naive Bayes classifier (R e1071). The raw public data were reprocessed by TCRdb itself: fastp quality trimming at Q25, MiXCR clonotype calling, in-frame beta chains only. Identical CDR3 proteins give one entry, which carries the most common genes and DNA. The V and J calls and clone size come from TCRdb's table, not from the authors' own analysis. The sample contains around 570,000 distinct CDR3 sequences, roughly 21% of them found a single time. Clones ranked in the top ten supply less than 55% of the sample.

What the authors observed across the whole study: Sample size was not statistically predetermined, and blinding of investigators to group allocation was not performed. Most expanded thyroid clonotypes (frequency above 0.001) were also detected in blood, suggesting blood repertoires may reflect thyroid immune responses. In validation, the model predicted progression to ophthalmopathy with roughly 66% sensitivity and less than 80% specificity, a median of approximately 6.5 months before onset. In cross-validation, a model built on a 13 V-J signature told ophthalmopathy apart from stable hyperthyroidism with approximately 91% sensitivity and around 84% specificity, and in testing the same model reached 80%/75%.

As encoded in the germline V gene (reference sequence), CDR1 is LNHDA while CDR2 is SQIVND. The cysteine opens and the phenylalanine closes a CDR3 of 14 amino acids. Just CDR3 DNA is preserved here, 42 bases in frame from base 1. Trimming costs V 5 bases and J 2 bases, and their ends lie 7 bases apart. The chain couples TRBV19 to TRBJ2-6; no D gene call is confident. Sequencing input: blood. This clonotype originated in a man aged 35-49 years with Graves' ophthalmopathy. CDR3 loop: CASSDGAGANVLTF. The bases are TGTGCCAGTAGTGACGGCGCTGGGGCCAACGTCCTGACTTTC.